Below are 25 T cell receptor beta chains sequenced from a single sample in a study of control samples from healthy donors and cancer patients. Produced via immunoSEQ multiplex PCR; TCRdb's table is partial and in-frame only. The sample yields 120,000 to 150,000 clones, roughly nine tenths seen once. Sequenced sample: blood. The receptors originated from a woman aged 25 to 45 in good health.

This clone was found a few times. The rearrangement uses TRBV30 and TRBJ1-2, with D perhaps TRBD1 (5 bases). With 1 base removed from V and 7 bases from J, the gap between germline ends came to 7 bases. The length of the CDR3 is 11 residues. Germline CDR1 reads GTSNPN; CDR2 reads SVGIG (reference sequence). The CDR3 sequence: CAWSAGGGYTF. The CDR3 coding sequence is TGTGCCTGGAGTGCGGGGGGTGGCTACACCTTC.

The chain joins TRBV3-1 (or the pseudogene TRBV3-2) to TRBJ2-4; D remains unclear. Germline lookup yields CDR1 LGHDT and CDR2 YNNKEL (reference sequence). This CDR3 has 15 residues. Trimming removed 3 bases at V and 1 base at J, with 10 bases between. CDR3 residues: CASSHSTMAKNIQYF. DNA for the CDR3: TGTGCCAGCAGCCACTCGACGATGGCCAAAAACATTCAGTACTTC.

This clone has just a few counts. The chain joins TRBV2 to TRBJ1-5; 8 bases line up with TRBD1. Per the germline V gene, CDR1 is SNHLY and CDR2 is FYNNEI. The CDR3 runs 14 residues. V lost 8 bases and J lost 6; bases outside the gene matches: 9. CDR3 sequence (DNA): TGTGCCAGCCTACCTGGACAGGGCGGTCAGCCCCAGCATTTT. Its translation: CASLPGQGGQPQHF. Drawing the rest from reference TRBV2 and TRBJ1-5, the complete variable domain is EPEVTQTPSHQVTQMGQEVILRCVPISNHLYFYWYRQILGQKVEFLVSFYNNEISEKSEIFDDQFSVERPDGSNFTLKIRSTKLEDSAMYFCASLPGQGGQPQHFGDGTRLSIL.

The chain has TRBV14 and TRBJ2-3; TRBD1 matches at 9 bases. The CDR3 spans 16 residues. The V and J ends lost 0 bases and 7 bases, in that order; junction bases with no gene match: 8. CDR1 SGHDN and CDR2 FVKESK come from the germline V gene. The CDR3 bases are TGTGCCAGCAGCCAAGACTTTTGGACAGGGGACCATACGCAGTATTTT. Translated, it gives CASSQDFWTGDHTQYF.

This clone was counted once. J is TRBJ1-1 and V is TRBV30; D call uncertain. The V and J ends lost 1 base and 4 bases respectively, with 13 bases between them. This CDR3 is 14 amino acids long. Germline lookup yields CDR1 GTSNPN and CDR2 SVGIG (reference sequence). The CDR3: CAWSGGLGTTEAFF. The CDR3 region has the DNA TGTGCCTGGAGTGGCGGTCTAGGTACCACTGAAGCTTTCTTT.

This chain joins TRBV19 and TRBJ2-1; 8 bases map to TRBD2. Germline-derived CDR1 and CDR2 are LNHDA and SQIVND (reference sequence). The V and J ends lost 2 bases and 2 bases, in that order; junction bases with no gene match: 5. This CDR3 contains 16 residues. The CDR3 spells CASSIRAGATYNEQFF. CDR3 sequence (DNA): TGTGCCAGTAGTATACGAGCGGGAGCCACCTACAATGAGCAGTTCTTC.

To note about this clone: Other DNA sequences within the sample encode an identical CDR3. V and J are TRBV2 and TRBJ2-5; the D gene is possibly TRBD2 (6 bases). Trimming took off 3 bases at V and 4 bases at J, with 9 bases between the two ends. CDR1 and CDR2 from the germline V gene are SNHLY and FYNNEI. The length of the CDR3 is 13 residues. The DNA for the CDR3 is TGTGCCAGCAGTGAGTTGGGAGGAGAGACCCAGTACTTC. Amino acids: CASSELGGETQYF. Supplemented by reference TRBV2 and TRBJ2-5, the full variable domain reads EPEVTQTPSHQVTQMGQEVILRCVPISNHLYFYWYRQILGQKVEFLVSFYNNEISEKSEIFDDQFSVERPDGSNFTLKIRSTKLEDSAMYFCASSELGGETQYFGPGTRLLVL.

The chain carries TRBV6-5 and TRBJ1-2, with 7 nucleotides matching TRBD1. There are 14 residues in the CDR3. Trimming at V came to 5 bases and at J to 2 bases, leaving 5 bases not matched to a gene. Germline V CDR1 and CDR2: MNHEY, SVGAGI. As DNA, the CDR3 is TGTGCCAGCAGTCGAGACAGGGAGAACTATGGCTACACCTTC. It translates to CASSRDRENYGYTF.

The genes are TRBV5-5 and TRBJ1-5; TRBD1 is a possible D gene (6 bases). Trimming took 4 bases from V and 0 from J, leaving 14 bases between them. CDR3 size: 16 residues. Germline V gene sequence: CDR1 SGHKS, CDR2 YYEKEE (reference sequence). In nucleotides, the CDR3 is TGTGCCAGCAGCGCCTCCGGGACAAATAGCAATCAGCCCCAGCATTTT. This translates into CASSASGTNSNQPQHF.

CDR3 protein: CASTLAGGSESSDEQYF. The CDR3 region has the DNA TGTGCCAGCACACTAGCGGGAGGCTCCGAATCCAGCGATGAGCAGTACTTC. This rearrangement joins TRBV7-8 to TRBJ2-7, with TRBD2 identical over 12 bases. Germline V gives CDR1 SGHVS, CDR2 FQNEAQ. This CDR3 contains 17 residues. The V and J ends lost 7 bases and 7 bases, in that order; junction bases with no gene match: 17.

The chain employs TRBV29-1 and TRBJ1-1; the match to TRBD1 covers 11 bases. The V segment lost 8 bases and the J segment 1 base; nucleotides outside the gene matches: 9. CDR3 length: 15 residues. Germline CDR1 SQVTM, CDR2 ANQGSEA. Here the CDR3 DNA reads TGCAGCTCGACCGGGACAGGGGGTGGGAACACTGAAGCTTTCTTT. Protein sequence: CSSTGTGGGNTEAFF.

V and J are TRBV29-1 and TRBJ1-5; D gene unclear. V was cut by 4 bases and J by 6 bases, with 10 bases left in between. The V gene's germline CDR1 is SQVTM and CDR2 ANQGSEA. The CDR3 has 12 amino acids. The CDR3 region has the DNA TGCAGCGTTGGAGGTTGGGGTCAGCCCCAGCATTTT. Its translation is CSVGGWGQPQHF. Combining the CDR3 with reference TRBV29-1 and TRBJ1-5 gives the whole variable domain SAVISQKPSRDICQRGTSLTIQCQVDSQVTMMFWYRQQPGQSLTLIATANQGSEATYESGFVIDKFPISRPNLTFSTLTVSNMSPEDSSIYLCSVGGWGQPQHFGDGTRLSIL.

DNA of the CDR3: TGTGCCAGCAGTAACAGCGGGAGCTACAATGAGCAGTTCTTC. It translates to CASSNSGSYNEQFF. The J gene is TRBJ2-1, the V gene TRBV25-1; 8 bases line up with TRBD2. J was trimmed by 3 bases and V by 5 bases; bases with no gene match: 3. Germline V gene sequence: CDR1 MGHDK, CDR2 SYGVNS. This CDR3 has 14 amino acids.

The rearrangement joins TRBV6-5 to TRBJ1-5, with 8 bases lining up with TRBD1. Unmatched junction bases numbered 7, after V lost 5 bases and J lost 7 bases. This CDR3 has 14 amino acids. Germline CDR1 and CDR2: MNHEY and SVGAGI. The CDR3 sequence is CASSRQGQEQPQHF. The CDR3 DNA is TGTGCCAGCAGTCGACAGGGGCAGGAGCAGCCCCAGCATTTT.

The gene calls are TRBV23-1 and TRBJ1-5; 9 bases map to TRBD1. TRBV23-1 is filed as an ORF, its function uncertain. V was pared by 4 bases and J by 0 bases, with 13 bases of the junction left unmatched. The length of the CDR3 is 19 residues. The CDR3 DNA is TGCGCCAGCAGTCGCGGGCTGGAGGGGGACAGGGATAGCAATCAGCCCCAGCATTTT. Its translation is CASSRGLEGDRDSNQPQHF.

The chain is built from TRBV10-1 and TRBJ2-2; D possibly corresponds to TRBD1 (5 bases). Germline V gene sequence: CDR1 WNHNN, CDR2 SYGVQD (reference sequence). The CDR3 covers 13 residues. The germline V and J ends were trimmed by 6 bases and 4 bases, with 9 bases remaining between them. The CDR3: CASSLRGTGELFF. CDR3 bases: TGCGCCAGCAGCCTTAGGGGCACCGGGGAGCTGTTTTTT.

V is TRBV28 and J is TRBJ1-2; the D is unclear. This CDR3 comprises 15 residues. The V gene's germline CDR1 is MDHEN and CDR2 SYDVKM. With 5 bases removed from V and 1 base from J, the gap between germline ends came to 14 bases. CDR3 DNA sequence: TGTGCCAGCAGTCCTCCGGGCCAGATTAACTATGGCTACACCTTC. It is translated as CASSPPGQINYGYTF.

This rearrangement joins TRBV11-1 to TRBJ1-1, with 8 bases that match TRBD1. Germline V CDR1 and CDR2: SGHAT, FQDESV (reference sequence). Trimming at V came to 5 bases and at J to 1 base, leaving 9 bases not matched to a gene. This CDR3 spans 16 amino acids. As DNA, the CDR3 is TGTGCCAGCAGCCAAATCCGACAGGGGCCGAACACTGAAGCTTTCTTT. Its protein is CASSQIRQGPNTEAFF.

The chain carries TRBV6-5 and TRBJ1-6; D unresolved. The CDR3 consists of 14 residues. Germline-derived CDR1 and CDR2 are MNHEY and SVGAGI. V shed 2 bases and J shed 9 bases, with 11 bases lying between them. CDR3 region: CASSYEFVGSPLHF. CDR3 bases: TGTGCCAGCAGTTACGAGTTCGTCGGTTCACCCCTCCACTTT.

The chain links TRBV20-1 to TRBJ2-4; a possible D gene is TRBD1 (6 bases). The CDR3 contains 11 residues. V lost 5 bases to trimming and J lost 8 bases, with 10 bases between them. Germline lookup yields CDR1 DFQATT and CDR2 SNEGSKA (reference sequence). CDR3 loop: CSAEPGDIQYF. In nucleotides, the CDR3 is TGCAGTGCTGAACCAGGGGACATTCAGTACTTC.

This chain links TRBV25-1 with TRBJ1-1; D is ambiguous. This CDR3 is 13 amino acids long. The ends were cut back, 7 bases at V and 1 base at J, with 10 bases in the middle. CDR1 is MGHDK and CDR2 is SYGVNS in the germline V gene. The CDR3 reads CASNGLWNTEAFF. The DNA of the CDR3 is TGTGCCAGCAATGGATTGTGGAACACTGAAGCTTTCTTT.

V and J are TRBV18 and TRBJ2-2; 13 nucleotides align to TRBD2. CDR3 length equals 16 residues. CDR1 and CDR2 (germline): KGHSH, LQKENI. V dropped 9 bases and J dropped 3; count of bases not matched to a gene: 7. The chain's CDR3 is CASRTSGRKDTGELFF. The CDR3 DNA reads TGTGCCAGTAGGACTAGCGGGAGAAAGGACACCGGGGAGCTGTTTTTT.

The chain joins TRBV20-1 to TRBJ2-7; 13 bases match TRBD2. Per the germline V gene, CDR1 is DFQATT and CDR2 is SNEGSKA (reference sequence). The CDR3 runs to 16 residues. Trimming cost V 3 bases and J 2 bases; bases outside gene matches: 7. In nucleotides, the CDR3 is TGCAGTGCTAGTACCAGGACTAGCGGGGGAACCTACGAGCAGTACTTC. This gives the protein CSASTRTSGGTYEQYF.

This chain links TRBV11-2 with TRBJ2-1; 8 bases align to TRBD1. V gave up 1 base and J gave up 4 bases; unmatched junction bases: 6. CDR1 is SGHAT and CDR2 is FQNNGV in the germline V gene. The CDR3 totals 16 residues. DNA of the CDR3: TGTGCCAGCAGCTTAGTCGGACAGGGTCTATACAATGAGCAGTTCTTC. This codes for CASSLVGQGLYNEQFF.

This sequence joins TRBV6-5 and TRBJ2-1; maybe TRBD1 (5 bases). This CDR3 contains 14 residues. Germline-derived CDR1 and CDR2 are MNHEY and SVGAGI. V was pared by 0 bases and J by 10 bases, with 13 bases between. The CDR3 loop is CASSYSGLPGEQFF. DNA of the CDR3: TGTGCCAGCAGTTACTCGGGGCTCCCAGGGGAGCAGTTCTTC.